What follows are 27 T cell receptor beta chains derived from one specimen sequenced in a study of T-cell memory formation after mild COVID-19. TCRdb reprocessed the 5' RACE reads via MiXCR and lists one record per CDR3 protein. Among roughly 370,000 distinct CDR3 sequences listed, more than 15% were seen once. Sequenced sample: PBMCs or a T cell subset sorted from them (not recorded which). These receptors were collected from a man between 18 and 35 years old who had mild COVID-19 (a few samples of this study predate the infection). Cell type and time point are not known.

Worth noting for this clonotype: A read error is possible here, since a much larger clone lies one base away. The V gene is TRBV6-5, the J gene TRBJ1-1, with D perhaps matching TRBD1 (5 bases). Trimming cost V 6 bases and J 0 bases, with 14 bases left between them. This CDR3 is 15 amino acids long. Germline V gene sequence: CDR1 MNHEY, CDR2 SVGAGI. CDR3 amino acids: CASRYGIRVNTEAFF. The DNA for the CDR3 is TGTGCCAGCAGGTACGGGATCAGGGTGAACACTGAAGCTTTCTTT.

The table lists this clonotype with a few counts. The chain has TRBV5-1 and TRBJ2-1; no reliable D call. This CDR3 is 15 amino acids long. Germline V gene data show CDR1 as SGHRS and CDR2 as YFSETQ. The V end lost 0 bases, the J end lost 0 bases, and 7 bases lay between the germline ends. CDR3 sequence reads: CASSLEWSSYNEQFF. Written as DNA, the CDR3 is TGCGCCAGCAGCTTGGAATGGAGCTCCTACAATGAGCAGTTCTTC.

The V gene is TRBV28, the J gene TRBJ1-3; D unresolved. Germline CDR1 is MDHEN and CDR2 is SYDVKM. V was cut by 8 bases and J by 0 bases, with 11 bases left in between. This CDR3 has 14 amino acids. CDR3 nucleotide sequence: TGTGCCAGCTCCGCCGGAGACTCTGGAAACACCATATATTTT. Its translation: CASSAGDSGNTIYF.

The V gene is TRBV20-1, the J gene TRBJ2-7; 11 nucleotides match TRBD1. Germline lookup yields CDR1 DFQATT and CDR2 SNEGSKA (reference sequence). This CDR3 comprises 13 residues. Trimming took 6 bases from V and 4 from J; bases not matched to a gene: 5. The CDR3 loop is CSATGTGGYEQYV. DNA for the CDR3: TGCAGTGCCACCGGGACAGGGGGATACGAGCAGTACGTC.

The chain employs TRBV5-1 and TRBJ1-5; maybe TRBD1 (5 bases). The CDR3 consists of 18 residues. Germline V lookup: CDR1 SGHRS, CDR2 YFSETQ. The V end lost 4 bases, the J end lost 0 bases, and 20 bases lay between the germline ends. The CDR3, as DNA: TGCGCCAGCAGCCTGGGTGGATGGGGGACCGATAGCAATCAGCCCCAGCATTTT. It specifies CASSLGGWGTDSNQPQHF.

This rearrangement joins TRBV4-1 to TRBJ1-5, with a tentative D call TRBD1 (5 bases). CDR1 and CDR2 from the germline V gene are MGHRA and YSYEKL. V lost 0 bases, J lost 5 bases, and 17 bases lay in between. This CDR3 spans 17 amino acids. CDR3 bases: TGCGCCAGCAGCCAAGATCTGGCCCAAGGGGCCTATCAGCCCCAGCATTTT. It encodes CASSQDLAQGAYQPQHF.

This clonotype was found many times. The CDR3 sequence is CASSRRPSSYEQYF. In DNA form, the CDR3 reads TGTGCCAGCAGCCGGAGACCCAGCTCCTACGAGCAGTACTTC. The chain uses TRBV7-2 and TRBJ2-7; no clear D. V lost 5 bases and J 0 bases, leaving 11 bases between the germline ends. This CDR3 is built from 14 residues. Germline V lookup: CDR1 SGHTA, CDR2 FQGNSA.

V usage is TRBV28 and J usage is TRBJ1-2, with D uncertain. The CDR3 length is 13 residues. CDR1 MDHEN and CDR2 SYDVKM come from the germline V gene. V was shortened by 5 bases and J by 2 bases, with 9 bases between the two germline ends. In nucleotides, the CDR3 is TGTGCCAGCAGTACAGTAAAGAACTATGGCTACACCTTC. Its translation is CASSTVKNYGYTF.

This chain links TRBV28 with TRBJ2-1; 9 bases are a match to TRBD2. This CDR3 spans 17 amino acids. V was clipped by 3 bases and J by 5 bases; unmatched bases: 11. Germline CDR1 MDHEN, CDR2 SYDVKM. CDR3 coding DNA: TGTGCCAGCAGTTTCCTAGCGGGGCGGGTTTCGCACAATGAGCAGTTCTTC. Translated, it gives CASSFLAGRVSHNEQFF.

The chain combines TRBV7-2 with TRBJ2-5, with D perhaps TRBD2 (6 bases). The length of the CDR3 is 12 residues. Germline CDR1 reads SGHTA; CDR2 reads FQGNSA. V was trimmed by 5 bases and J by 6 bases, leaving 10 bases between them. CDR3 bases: TGTGCCAGCAGCCATGCGGGGAAGACCCAGTACTTC. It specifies CASSHAGKTQYF.

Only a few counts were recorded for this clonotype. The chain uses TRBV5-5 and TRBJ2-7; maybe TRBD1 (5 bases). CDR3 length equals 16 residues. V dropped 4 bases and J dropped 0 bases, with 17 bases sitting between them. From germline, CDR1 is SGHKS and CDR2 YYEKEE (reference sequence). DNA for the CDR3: TGTGCCAGCAGCCGGGCAGGGCTCCCAAGCTCCTACGAGCAGTACTTC. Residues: CASSRAGLPSSYEQYF.

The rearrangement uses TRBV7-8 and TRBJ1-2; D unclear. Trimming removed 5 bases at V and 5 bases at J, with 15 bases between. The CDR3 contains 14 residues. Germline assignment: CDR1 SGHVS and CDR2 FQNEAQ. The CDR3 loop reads CASSPQTAVYGYTF. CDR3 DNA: TGTGCCAGCAGCCCTCAGACGGCGGTTTATGGCTACACCTTC.

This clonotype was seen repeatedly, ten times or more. This CDR3 is CASSVGRGGTDTQYF. CDR3 bases: TGTGCCAGCAGTGTCGGGCGGGGGGGCACAGATACGCAGTATTTT. The V and J genes are TRBV2 and TRBJ2-3, with TRBD2 matching over 8 bases. V lost 4 bases, J lost 1 base, and 4 bases stayed unmatched. Germline V gives CDR1 SNHLY, CDR2 FYNNEI. This CDR3 spans 15 amino acids.

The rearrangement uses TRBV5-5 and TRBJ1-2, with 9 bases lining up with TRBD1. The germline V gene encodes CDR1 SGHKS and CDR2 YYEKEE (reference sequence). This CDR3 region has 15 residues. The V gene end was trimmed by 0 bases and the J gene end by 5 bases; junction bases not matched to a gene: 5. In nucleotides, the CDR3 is TGTGCCAGCAGCTTGGTACAGGGGGCCGGGTATGGCTACACCTTC. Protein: CASSLVQGAGYGYTF.

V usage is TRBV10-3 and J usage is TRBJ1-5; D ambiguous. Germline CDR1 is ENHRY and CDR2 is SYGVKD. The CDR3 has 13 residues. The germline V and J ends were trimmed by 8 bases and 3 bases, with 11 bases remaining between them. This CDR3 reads CAISGGDNQPQHF. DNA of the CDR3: TGTGCCATCTCAGGAGGAGACAATCAGCCCCAGCATTTT.

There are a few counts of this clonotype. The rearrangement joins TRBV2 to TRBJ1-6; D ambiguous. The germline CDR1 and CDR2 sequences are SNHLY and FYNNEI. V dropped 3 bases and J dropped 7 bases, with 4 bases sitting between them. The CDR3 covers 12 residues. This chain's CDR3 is CASSDTNSPLHF. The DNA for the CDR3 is TGTGCCAGCAGTGACACGAATTCACCCCTCCACTTT.

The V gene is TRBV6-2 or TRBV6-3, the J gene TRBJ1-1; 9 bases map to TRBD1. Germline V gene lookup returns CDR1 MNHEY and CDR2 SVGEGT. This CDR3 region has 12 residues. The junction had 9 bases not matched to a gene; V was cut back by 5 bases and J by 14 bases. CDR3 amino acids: CASSADRGILFF. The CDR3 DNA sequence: TGTGCCAGCAGTGCCGACAGGGGGATCTTATTCTTT.

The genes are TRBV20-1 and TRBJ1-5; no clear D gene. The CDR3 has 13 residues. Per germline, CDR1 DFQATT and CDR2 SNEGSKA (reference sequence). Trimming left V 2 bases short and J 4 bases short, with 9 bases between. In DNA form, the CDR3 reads TGCAGTGCTAGATCAGTGGATAATCAGCCCCAGCATTTT. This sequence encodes CSARSVDNQPQHF.

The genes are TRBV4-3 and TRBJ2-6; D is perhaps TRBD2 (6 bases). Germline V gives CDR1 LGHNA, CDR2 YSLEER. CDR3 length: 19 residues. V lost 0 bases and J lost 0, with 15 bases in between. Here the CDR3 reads CASSQDSQEGYSGANVLTF. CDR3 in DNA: TGCGCCAGCAGCCAAGATTCCCAGGAGGGGTACTCTGGGGCCAACGTCCTGACTTTC.

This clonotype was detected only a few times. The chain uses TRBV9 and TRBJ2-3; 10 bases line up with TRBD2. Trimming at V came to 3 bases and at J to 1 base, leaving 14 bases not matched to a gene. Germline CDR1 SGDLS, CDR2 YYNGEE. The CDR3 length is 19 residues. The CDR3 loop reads CASSAPGGRGLAGTDTQYF. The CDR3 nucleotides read TGTGCCAGCAGCGCTCCCGGAGGTCGCGGACTAGCGGGCACAGATACGCAGTATTTT.

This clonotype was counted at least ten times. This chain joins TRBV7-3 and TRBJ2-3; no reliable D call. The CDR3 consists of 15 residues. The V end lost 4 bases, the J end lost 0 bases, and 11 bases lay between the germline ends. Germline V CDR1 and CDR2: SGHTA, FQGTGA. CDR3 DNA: TGTGCCAGCAGCTCATTAGCAAGGAGCACAGATACGCAGTATTTT. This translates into CASSSLARSTDTQYF.

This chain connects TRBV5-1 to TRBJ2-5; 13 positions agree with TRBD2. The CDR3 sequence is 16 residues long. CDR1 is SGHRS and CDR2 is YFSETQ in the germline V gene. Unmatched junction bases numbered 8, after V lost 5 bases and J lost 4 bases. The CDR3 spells CASRAGLAGDRETQYF. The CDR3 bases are TGCGCCAGCAGGGCCGGACTAGCGGGGGATAGAGAGACCCAGTACTTC.

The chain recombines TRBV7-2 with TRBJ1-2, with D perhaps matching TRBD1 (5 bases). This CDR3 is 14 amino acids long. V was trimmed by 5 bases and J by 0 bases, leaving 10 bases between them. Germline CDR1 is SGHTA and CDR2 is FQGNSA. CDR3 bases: TGTGCCAGCAGCCCCAGACAGACTAACTATGGCTACACCTTC. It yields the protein CASSPRQTNYGYTF.

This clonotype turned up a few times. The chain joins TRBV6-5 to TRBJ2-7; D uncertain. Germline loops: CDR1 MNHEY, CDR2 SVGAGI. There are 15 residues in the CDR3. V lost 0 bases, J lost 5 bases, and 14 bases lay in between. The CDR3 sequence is CASSYSMAEKDEQYV. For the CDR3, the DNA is TGTGCCAGCAGTTACTCTATGGCGGAGAAGGACGAGCAGTACGTC.

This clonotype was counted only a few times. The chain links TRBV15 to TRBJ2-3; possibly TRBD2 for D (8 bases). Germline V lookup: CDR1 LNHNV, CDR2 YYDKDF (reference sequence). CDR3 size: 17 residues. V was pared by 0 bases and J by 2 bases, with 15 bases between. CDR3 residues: CATSRDREGASTDTQYF. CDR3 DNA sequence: TGTGCCACCAGCAGAGATCGGGAGGGGGCGTCCACAGATACGCAGTATTTT.

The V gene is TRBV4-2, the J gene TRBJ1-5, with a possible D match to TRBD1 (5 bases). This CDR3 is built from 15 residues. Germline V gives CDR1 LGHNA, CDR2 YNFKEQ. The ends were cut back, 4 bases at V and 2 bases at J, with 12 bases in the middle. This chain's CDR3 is CASSRRGEGNQPQHF. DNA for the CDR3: TGTGCCAGCAGCCGGCGGGGGGAGGGCAATCAGCCCCAGCATTTT.

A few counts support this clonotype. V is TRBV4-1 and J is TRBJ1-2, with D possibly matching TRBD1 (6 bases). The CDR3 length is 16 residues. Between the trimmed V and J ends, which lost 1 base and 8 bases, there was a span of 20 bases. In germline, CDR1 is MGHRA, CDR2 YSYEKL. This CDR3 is CASSQAGRAGAKGYTF. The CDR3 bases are TGCGCCAGCAGCCAAGCGGGTAGGGCAGGGGCCAAAGGCTACACCTTC.